This TCR beta chain was obtained from a study of blood T cell repertoires in COVID-19. The CDR3 covers 15 residues. V was pared by 0 bases and J by 5 bases, with 14 bases between. Germline V gene lookup returns CDR1 SGHVS and CDR2 FNYEAQ. TCRdb's copy holds only in-frame clones and misses some; the assay was immunoSEQ multiplex PCR. The sample consists of about 20,000 clones, around nine tenths of them appearing once. The sequencing sample was made of peripheral blood. The chain combines TRBV7-6 with TRBJ2-7; TRBD1 is a possible D gene (6 bases). The origin of this receptor is a woman in her fifties or sixties with active COVID-19. For the CDR3, the DNA is TGTGCCAGCAGCTTAGCGGGGCAGGGGAACCACGAGCAGTACTTC. Its protein is CASSLAGQGNHEQYF. Based on the CDR3 plus reference TRBV7-6 and TRBJ2-7, the full variable domain is GAGVSQSPRYKVTKRGQDVALRCDPISGHVSLYWYRQALGQGPEFLTYFNYEAQQDKSGLPNDRFSAERPEGSISTLTIQRTEQRDSAMYRCASSLAGQGNHEQYFGPGTRLTVT.